This T cell receptor beta chain emerged from a study of shared clonotypes between healthy human individuals. Whole-study findings and limits: The rarefaction results pointed to incomplete sorted-subset sequencing despite large depth.

The repertoire was sequenced with immunoSEQ multiplex PCR; TCRdb's copy has only in-frame clones and lacks some. The table includes roughly 2.1 million clones, about 93% detected once. It was CD45RO-negative cells, positively selected for CCR7, that made up naive CD8 cells, with terminally differentiated effector memory CD45RA+ cells excluded. Looked up from germline, CDR1 is SGDLS and CDR2 is YYNGEE. The CDR3 has 16 amino acids. V shed 1 base and J shed 4 bases, with 17 bases lying between them. Comment on this clone: Its antigen remains unidentified.

The TCR was taken from a man aged 18 to 30 in good health. Some clones in this sample may be carry-over from other donors' samples. Sequenced input: naive CD8+ T cells from PBMCs. V gene TRBV9 combines with J gene TRBJ1-2, with a possible D match to TRBD1 (5 bases). This chain's CDR3 is CASSVKEGSWGYGYTF. CDR3 sequence (DNA): TGTGCCAGCAGCGTAAAGGAGGGGAGCTGGGGCTATGGCTACACCTTC.